These 16 T cell receptor beta chains were all obtained from the same sample, sequenced in a study of blood T cell repertoires in COVID-19. Sequencing used immunoSEQ multiplex PCR; TCRdb keeps in-frame clones, though not all of them. The repertoire has 130,000 to 150,000 clones, roughly 80% of them found once; the top ten carry 4.8%. The sample consisted of peripheral blood. These receptors all stem from a human donor in a cohort sampled during active COVID-19.

The V and J genes are TRBV24-1 and TRBJ2-6; D call uncertain. Germline V gene sequence: CDR1 KGHDR, CDR2 SFDVKD. The germline V and J ends were trimmed by 9 bases and 8 bases, with 13 bases remaining between them. This CDR3 is built from 13 residues. In DNA form, the CDR3 reads TGTGCCACCTCAGACCGGAGTTCCAACGTCCTGACTTTC. Translated: CATSDRSSNVLTF.

The chain recombines TRBV9 with TRBJ1-6; D may be TRBD1 (5 bases). With 3 bases removed from V and 1 base from J, the gap between germline ends came to 8 bases. CDR3 length: 15 residues. Germline CDR1 SGDLS, CDR2 YYNGEE. Here the CDR3 reads CASSDGQSYNSPLHF. The CDR3 nucleotides read TGTGCCAGCAGCGATGGACAATCCTATAATTCACCCCTCCACTTT.

V is TRBV28 and J is TRBJ1-2; D remains ambiguous. The CDR3 extends over 11 amino acids. Germline loops: CDR1 MDHEN, CDR2 SYDVKM. V was cut by 3 bases and J by 5 bases, with 4 bases left in between. CDR3 coding DNA: TGTGCCAGCAGTTTCGGGTATGGCTACACCTTC. Translation gives CASSFGYGYTF.

This clone was seen a single time. The J gene is TRBJ2-3, the V gene TRBV4-2, with 11 nucleotides matching TRBD2. CDR3 size: 17 residues. The germline V gene has CDR1 LGHNA and CDR2 YNFKEQ. J was trimmed by 3 bases and V by 2 bases; bases with no gene match: 7. Here the CDR3 reads CASSQSHSGGGTDTQYF. CDR3 in DNA: TGTGCCAGCAGCCAAAGTCATAGCGGGGGGGGTACAGATACGCAGTATTTT.

The rearrangement joins TRBV4-1 to TRBJ1-5; D is unresolved. Germline V gene data show CDR1 as MGHRA and CDR2 as YSYEKL. V was clipped by 1 base and J by 7 bases, with 8 bases between them. The CDR3 is 13 residues long. CDR3 sequence: CASSQGEGQPQHF. The CDR3 DNA reads as TGCGCCAGCAGCCAAGGGGAGGGACAGCCCCAGCATTTT.

In this sample, this clone turned up many times. V usage is TRBV30 and J usage is TRBJ2-7, with 9 bases lining up with TRBD1. This CDR3 spans 12 amino acids. Germline CDR1 GTSNPN, CDR2 SVGIG (reference sequence). V was pared by 7 bases and J by 2 bases, with 3 bases of the junction left unmatched. CDR3 coding DNA: TGTGCCTCTGACAGGGGGGCCTACGAGCAGTACTTC. It is translated as CASDRGAYEQYF.

The chain carries TRBV2 and TRBJ1-4; a possible D gene is TRBD1 (6 bases). V was trimmed by 4 bases and J by 8 bases, leaving 17 bases between them. The germline V gene has CDR1 SNHLY and CDR2 FYNNEI. This CDR3 contains 15 residues. CDR3 bases: TGTGCCAGCAGTGGAACAGGGAATGGATTGGAAAAACTGTTTTTT. It is translated as CASSGTGNGLEKLFF.

V usage is TRBV6-4 and J usage is TRBJ2-2, with TRBD1 as a possible D gene (6 bases). The length of the CDR3 is 15 residues. The germline CDR1 and CDR2 sequences are MRHNA and SNTAGT. V shed 5 bases and J shed 4 bases, with 14 bases lying between them. Written as DNA, the CDR3 is TGTGCCAGCAGTCCCAGAACAGGGAGCACCGGGGAGCTGTTTTTT. Protein product: CASSPRTGSTGELFF.

This clone showed up just a few times. Here the CDR3 reads CASSLLKGGYNEQFF. The CDR3 DNA reads TGTGCCAGCAGTTTACTAAAAGGGGGATACAATGAGCAGTTCTTC. The rearrangement joins TRBV6-5 to TRBJ2-1; D might be TRBD1 (6 bases). The germline V gene has CDR1 MNHEY and CDR2 SVGAGI. Trimming pared 4 bases from V and 4 bases from J, leaving 14 bases between. The CDR3 spans 15 residues.

This chain joins TRBV6-5 and TRBJ2-3, with D possibly being TRBD1 (5 bases). Trimming took 6 bases from V and 0 from J, leaving 13 bases between them. CDR1 and CDR2 from the germline V gene are MNHEY and SVGAGI. CDR3 length: 15 amino acids. The CDR3 reads CASSAHQGSTDTQYF. The CDR3, as DNA: TGTGCCAGCAGCGCCCACCAGGGTAGCACAGATACGCAGTATTTT.

The J gene is TRBJ1-6, the V gene TRBV21-1; TRBD1 was called by the table and not checked on the DNA. TRBV21-1 is an annotated pseudogene. The CDR3 contains 15 residues. CDR3 residues: CASRRTGPRDSPLHF. DNA for the CDR3: TGTGCCAGCAGGAGGACAGGACCCCGGGATTCACCCCTCCACTTT.

This clone appeared a few times. V is TRBV27 and J is TRBJ2-1; no definite D call. The CDR3 is 11 residues long. Germline V gene sequence: CDR1 MNHEY, CDR2 SMNVEV (reference sequence). The ends were cut back, 4 bases at V and 5 bases at J, with 3 bases in the middle. This chain's CDR3 is CASSSNNEQFF. DNA for the CDR3: TGTGCCAGCAGTTCCAACAATGAGCAGTTCTTC.

This chain links TRBV25-1 with TRBJ2-1; D might be TRBD1 (6 bases). CDR3 length: 16 residues. V lost 3 bases, J lost 6 bases, and 18 bases lay in between. Germline V gene data show CDR1 as MGHDK and CDR2 as SYGVNS. CDR3 nucleotides: TGTGCCAGCAGTGATTTCGAGGGGGAGTCGCGCAATGAGCAGTTCTTC. Translating gives CASSDFEGESRNEQFF.

This clone was recorded once. The J gene is TRBJ1-1, the V gene TRBV30; 8 bases agree with TRBD1. Trimming took 0 bases from V and 2 from J; bases not matched to a gene: 2. The CDR3 extends over 14 amino acids. The germline CDR1 and CDR2 sequences are GTSNPN and SVGIG (reference sequence). DNA of the CDR3: TGTGCCTGGAGTGTGGCAGGGGGCAACACTGAAGCTTTCTTT. Protein product: CAWSVAGGNTEAFF.

The chain carries TRBV5-1 and TRBJ1-1; 10 bases match TRBD1. Germline CDR1 and CDR2: SGHRS and YFSETQ. CDR3 length equals 15 residues. The J segment lost 1 base and the V segment lost 4 bases, leaving 4 bases of the junction unmatched. The CDR3 DNA sequence: TGCGCCAGCAGCCCGACAGGGGGCCCGAACACTGAAGCTTTCTTT. Protein: CASSPTGGPNTEAFF.

This chain uses TRBV9 with TRBJ1-3, with D tentatively TRBD1 (6 bases). This CDR3 spans 14 amino acids. In germline, CDR1 is SGDLS, CDR2 YYNGEE. Trimming cost V 2 bases and J 4 bases, with 10 bases left between them. The CDR3 reads CASSVSQGGNTIYF. The CDR3 coding sequence is TGTGCCAGCAGCGTTTCACAGGGCGGAAACACCATATATTTT.